A single T cell receptor beta chain is shown here with its context. V was trimmed by 7 bases and J by 2 bases, leaving 16 bases between them. Germline V gene lookup returns CDR1 SGHRS and CDR2 YFSETQ. The CDR3 contains 14 residues. This specimen belongs to a study of blood T cell repertoires in COVID-19. Method: immunoSEQ multiplex PCR; TCRdb's copy keeps in-frame clones and lacks some. The sample holds some 280,000 clones, around 85% seen once. Sequencing used peripheral blood. V usage is TRBV5-1 and J usage is TRBJ2-7; no clear D gene. The clonotype comes from a woman between 45 and 60 years old with active or convalescent COVID-19. CDR3: CASRSEPATYEQYF. The CDR3 DNA reads TGCGCCAGCCGATCGGAACCAGCGACCTACGAGCAGTACTTC.